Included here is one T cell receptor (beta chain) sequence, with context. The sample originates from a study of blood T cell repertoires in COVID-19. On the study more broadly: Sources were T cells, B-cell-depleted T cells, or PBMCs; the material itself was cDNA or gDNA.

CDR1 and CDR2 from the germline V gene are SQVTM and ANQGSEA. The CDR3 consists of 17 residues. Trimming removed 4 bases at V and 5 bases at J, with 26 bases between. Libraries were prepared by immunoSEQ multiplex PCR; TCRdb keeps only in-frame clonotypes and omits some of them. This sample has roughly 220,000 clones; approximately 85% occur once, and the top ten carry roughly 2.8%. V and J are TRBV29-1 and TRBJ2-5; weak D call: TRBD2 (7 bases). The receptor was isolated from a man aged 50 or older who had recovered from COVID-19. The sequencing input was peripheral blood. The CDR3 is CSVVISFRGGRDETQYF. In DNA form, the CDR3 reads TGCAGCGTTGTGATTTCGTTCAGGGGAGGGAGAGACGAGACCCAGTACTTC. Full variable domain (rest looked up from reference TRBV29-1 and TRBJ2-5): SAVISQKPSRDICQRGTSLTIQCQVDSQVTMMFWYRQQPGQSLTLIATANQGSEATYESGFVIDKFPISRPNLTFSTLTVSNMSPEDSSIYLCSVVISFRGGRDETQYFGPGTRLLVL.